Each of the 26 T cell receptor beta chains below was sequenced from the same sample in a study of shared clonotypes between healthy human individuals. Method: immunoSEQ multiplex PCR; TCRdb's copy keeps in-frame clones and lacks some. The data show some 1.5 million clones, nearly 99% seen once. Sequenced input: naive CD4+ T cells sorted from blood. Subset denoted: CD45RA+ positively selected. These receptors came from a man aged 25 to 40 in good health.

The chain links TRBV7-9 to TRBJ2-1, with a weak D call TRBD1 (7 bases). Per germline, CDR1 SEHNR and CDR2 FQNEAQ (reference sequence). This CDR3 has 13 residues. Trimming cost V 5 bases and J 10 bases, with 15 bases left between them. This CDR3 reads CASSLEGAGEQFF. The CDR3, as DNA: TGTGCCAGCAGCCTCGAGGGGGCGGGGGAGCAGTTCTTC.

This chain connects TRBV7-9 to TRBJ2-3, with TRBD2 identical over 8 bases. Germline CDR1 SEHNR, CDR2 FQNEAQ (reference sequence). CDR3 size: 17 residues. V gave up 2 bases and J gave up 5 bases; unmatched junction bases: 12. The DNA of the CDR3 is TGTGCCAGCAGCTTAAGGACTACGGGAGGGCCGAGAGATACGCAGTATTTT. This encodes CASSLRTTGGPRDTQYF.

The CDR3 DNA reads as TGTGCCAGTAGTCGTGCAGGGGGCGTGCAGTACTTC. This codes for CASSRAGGVQYF. This chain uses TRBV19 with TRBJ2-7, with 8 bases that match TRBD1. V gave up 5 bases and J gave up 9 bases; unmatched junction bases: 6. CDR1 LNHDA and CDR2 SQIVND come from the germline V gene (reference sequence). The CDR3 has 12 amino acids.

The J gene is TRBJ2-7, the V gene TRBV5-4, with D uncertain. V dropped 0 bases and J dropped 6 bases, with 16 bases sitting between them. Per germline, CDR1 SGHNT and CDR2 YYREEE (reference sequence). CDR3 length: 15 amino acids. CDR3: CASSLDSPRTGEQYF. The CDR3 DNA reads TGTGCCAGCAGCTTGGACTCTCCGAGGACGGGCGAGCAGTACTTC.

The chain joins TRBV28 to TRBJ1-2; 9 bases are a match to TRBD1. This CDR3 has 17 residues. The V gene's germline CDR1 is MDHEN and CDR2 SYDVKM. V gave up 5 bases and J gave up 0 bases; unmatched junction bases: 10. CDR3 sequence reads: CASSPRAGDRANYGYTF. For the CDR3, the DNA is TGTGCCAGCAGTCCCCGGGCGGGGGACAGGGCTAACTATGGCTACACCTTC.

The chain uses TRBV18 and TRBJ1-1; 9 bases are a match to TRBD1. Trimming cost V 1 base and J 0 bases; bases outside gene matches: 3. This CDR3 comprises 16 residues. Per germline, CDR1 KGHSH and CDR2 LQKENI. DNA for the CDR3: TGTGCCAGCTCACCACGGACAGGGGATATGAACACTGAAGCTTTCTTT. This sequence encodes CASSPRTGDMNTEAFF.

Worth noting for this clone: The same CDR3 can be traced to other DNA sequences in this sample. The chain recombines TRBV18 with TRBJ2-3; no definite D call. The CDR3 contains 14 residues. Germline V CDR1 and CDR2: KGHSH, LQKENI. Trimming took off 0 bases at V and 1 base at J, with 5 bases between the two ends. The CDR3 nucleotides read TGTGCCAGCTCACCACCGTCAGGCACAGATACGCAGTATTTT. Translation: CASSPPSGTDTQYF. The whole variable domain, filled in from reference TRBV18 and TRBJ2-3, reads NAGVMQNPRHLVRRRGQEARLRCSPMKGHSHVYWYRQLPEEGLKFMVYLQKENIIDESGMPKERFSAEFPKEGPSILRIQQVVRGDSAAYFCASSPPSGTDTQYFGPGTRLTVL.

The rearrangement joins TRBV19 to TRBJ2-5; 7 bases are a match to TRBD2. J gave up 3 bases and V 6 bases, and 4 bases lay outside the gene matches. The CDR3 loop spans 13 amino acids. Germline-derived CDR1 and CDR2 are LNHDA and SQIVND (reference sequence). The CDR3 DNA reads TGTGCCAGTAGAGCTAGCGGTAAAGAGACCCAGTACTTC. Its translation: CASRASGKETQYF.

In DNA, the CDR3 is TGCGCCAGCAGCTTGGTTATGACCTCCGGGGAGCTGTTTTTT. It specifies CASSLVMTSGELFF. This chain joins TRBV5-1 and TRBJ2-2, with no clear D. CDR1 and CDR2 from the germline V gene are SGHRS and YFSETQ. V was cut by 0 bases and J by 6 bases, with 9 bases left in between. This CDR3 spans 14 amino acids. Full variable domain (remainder filled in from reference TRBV5-1 and TRBJ2-2): KAGVTQTPRYLIKTRGQQVTLSCSPISGHRSVSWYQQTPGQGLQFLFEYFSETQRNKGNFPGRFSGRQFSNSRSEMNVSTLELGDSALYLCASSLVMTSGELFFGEGSRLTVL.

The chain uses TRBV5-5 and TRBJ2-7; 8 nucleotides match TRBD2. Germline assignment: CDR1 SGHKS and CDR2 YYEKEE (reference sequence). This CDR3 has 16 amino acids. V was pared by 2 bases and J by 6 bases, with 13 bases of the junction left unmatched. The CDR3 reads CASSLGAGVSLGEQYF. The CDR3, as DNA: TGTGCCAGCAGCTTAGGAGCGGGAGTCTCGTTAGGCGAGCAGTACTTC.

The V gene is TRBV7-2, the J gene TRBJ2-1; D is unclear. V gave up 2 bases and J gave up 2 bases, with 4 bases separating them. The CDR3 extends over 13 amino acids. Per the germline V gene, CDR1 is SGHTA and CDR2 is FQGNSA. The CDR3 DNA reads TGTGCCAGCAGCTTACGGACCTACAATGAGCAGTTCTTC. Amino acids: CASSLRTYNEQFF. The whole variable domain, filled in from reference TRBV7-2 and TRBJ2-1, reads GAGVSQSPSNKVTEKGKDVELRCDPISGHTALYWYRQSLGQGLEFLIYFQGNSAPDKSGLPSDRFSAERTGGSVSTLTIQRTQQEDSAVYLCASSLRTYNEQFFGPGTRLTVL.

With regard to this clone: Within the sample, other DNA sequences also encode this same CDR3. This chain links TRBV18 with TRBJ2-5; no clear D. The CDR3 runs to 11 residues. Looked up from germline, CDR1 is KGHSH and CDR2 is LQKENI. V shed 3 bases and J shed 4 bases, with 3 bases lying between them. The CDR3 DNA is TGTGCCAGCTCACCTCGAGAGACCCAGTACTTC. It translates to CASSPRETQYF.

The chain joins TRBV30 to TRBJ2-7; TRBD1 or TRBD2 may be the D gene (5 bases each). Trimming left V 5 bases short and J 2 bases short, with 16 bases between. Germline assignment: CDR1 GTSNPN and CDR2 SVGIG (reference sequence). The CDR3 contains 14 residues. Written as DNA, the CDR3 is TGTGCCTGGGGTCTCTCTGGGGGTCCCTACGAGCAGTACTTC. This sequence encodes CAWGLSGGPYEQYF.

The V call is TRBV7-2, the J call TRBJ2-7; the D gene is possibly TRBD1 (6 bases). The germline V gene encodes CDR1 SGHTA and CDR2 FQGNSA. Trimming pared 6 bases from V and 7 bases from J, leaving 13 bases between. This CDR3 is built from 12 residues. The CDR3 DNA reads as TGTGCCAGCAGTCCTCCAGGGGCTGAGCAGTACTTC. Amino acid sequence: CASSPPGAEQYF.

The V call is TRBV29-1, the J call TRBJ1-2; possible D gene TRBD1, 5 bases. The CDR3 consists of 15 residues. V was shortened by 3 bases and J by 2 bases, with 16 bases between the two germline ends. Germline lookup yields CDR1 SQVTM and CDR2 ANQGSEA. The CDR3 sequence is CSVDESGNENYGYTF. Written as DNA, the CDR3 is TGCAGCGTTGATGAGTCAGGGAACGAAAACTATGGCTACACCTTC.

The chain recombines TRBV27 with TRBJ2-1, with TRBD1 as a possible D gene (5 bases). Deletions cut 4 bases from V and 2 bases from J, with 21 bases between. From germline, CDR1 is MNHEY and CDR2 SMNVEV (reference sequence). The CDR3 runs to 18 residues. The CDR3 DNA is TGTGCCAGCAGTTACAGAGCCAATCAGGGTATGACCTACAATGAGCAGTTCTTC. Protein: CASSYRANQGMTYNEQFF.

This rearrangement joins TRBV15 to TRBJ2-1, with 9 nucleotides matching TRBD2. The CDR3 sequence is 16 residues long. Germline V gene data show CDR1 as LNHNV and CDR2 as YYDKDF (reference sequence). V dropped 5 bases and J dropped 6; count of bases not matched to a gene: 11. The CDR3 region has the DNA TGTGCCACCAGCGGGAGGACTAGCGTAGGTTTCAATGAGCAGTTCTTC. It translates to CATSGRTSVGFNEQFF.

This sequence joins TRBV5-6 and TRBJ2-1; D gene ambiguous. Looked up from germline, CDR1 is SGHDT and CDR2 is YYEEEE. This CDR3 has 14 residues. The V and J ends lost 7 bases and 0 bases respectively, with 11 bases between them. The CDR3 region is CASWGTNSYNEQFF. The CDR3, as DNA: TGTGCCAGCTGGGGAACGAACTCCTACAATGAGCAGTTCTTC. The complete variable domain, with remaining parts taken from reference TRBV5-6 and TRBJ2-1, reads DAGVTQSPTHLIKTRGQQVTLRCSPKSGHDTVSWYQQALGQGPQFIFQYYEEEERQRGNFPDRFSGHQFPNYSSELNVNALLLGDSALYLCASWGTNSYNEQFFGPGTRLTVL.

The chain uses TRBV28 and TRBJ2-7; TRBD2 might be the D (5 bases). CDR1 is MDHEN and CDR2 is SYDVKM in the germline V gene. V gave up 8 bases and J gave up 0 bases, with 8 bases separating them. The CDR3 covers 12 residues. The CDR3 spells CASERDSYEQYF. The CDR3 DNA reads as TGTGCCAGCGAACGGGACTCCTACGAGCAGTACTTC.

V gene TRBV5-1 combines with J gene TRBJ1-2; perhaps TRBD1 as D (6 bases). With 2 bases removed from V and 10 bases from J, the gap between germline ends came to 21 bases. Germline V gene sequence: CDR1 SGHRS, CDR2 YFSETQ. The CDR3 totals 15 residues. The CDR3 DNA sequence: TGCGCCAGCAGCTTCCCGGACAGCTCAAGGGATTACTACACCTTC. It is translated as CASSFPDSSRDYYTF.

A single count supports this clone. The same CDR3 can be traced to other DNA sequences in this sample. The genes are TRBV28 and TRBJ2-7; D gene unclear. The CDR3 runs 12 residues. V shed 3 bases and J shed 4 bases, with 7 bases lying between them. Germline V gene sequence: CDR1 MDHEN, CDR2 SYDVKM. The CDR3 spells CASSFLGYEQYF. As DNA, the CDR3 is TGTGCCAGCAGTTTCTTGGGTTACGAGCAGTACTTC.

Worth noting for this clone: The sample has other DNA sequences that encode this CDR3 too. The CDR3 DNA sequence: TGTGCCTGGACTCTGAACACTGAAGCTTTCTTT. Its protein product is CAWTLNTEAFF. This sequence joins TRBV30 and TRBJ1-1; D not resolved. The CDR3 runs 11 residues. Trimming removed 4 bases from V and 0 bases from J, with 3 bases in between. CDR1 GTSNPN and CDR2 SVGIG come from the germline V gene (reference sequence).

This clone was counted once. This chain connects TRBV6-1 to TRBJ2-7, with TRBD1 identical over 7 bases. Looked up from germline, CDR1 is MNHNS and CDR2 is SASEGT. After removal of 8 bases from V and 2 bases from J, the junction contained 12 bases not matched to a gene. The length of the CDR3 is 15 residues. The CDR3 DNA is TGTGCCAGCTACCTCTCCGGGACAGTACCCTACGAGCAGTACTTC. Residues: CASYLSGTVPYEQYF.

The rearrangement joins TRBV7-9 to TRBJ1-2; D is unclear. The germline CDR1 and CDR2 sequences are SEHNR and FQNEAQ (reference sequence). The V end lost 0 bases, the J end lost 2 bases, and 10 bases lay between the germline ends. The CDR3 length is 15 residues. CDR3 loop: CASSLAHAGNYGYTF. DNA for the CDR3: TGTGCCAGCAGCTTAGCCCATGCCGGGAACTATGGCTACACCTTC. Full variable domain (outside the CDR3, taken from reference TRBV7-9 and TRBJ1-2): DTGVSQNPRHKITKRGQNVTFRCDPISEHNRLYWYRQTLGQGPEFLTYFQNEAQLEKSRLLSDRFSAERPKGSFSTLEIQRTEQGDSAMYLCASSLAHAGNYGYTFGSGTRLTVV.

This clone was detected once. The V call is TRBV11-2, the J call TRBJ2-3, with D possibly matching TRBD2 (6 bases). This CDR3 has 15 amino acids. V lost 1 base, J lost 2 bases, and 10 bases lay in between. Germline V gene data show CDR1 as SGHAT and CDR2 as FQNNGV. CDR3: CASSLVAGTTDTQYF. The CDR3 region has the DNA TGTGCCAGCAGCTTAGTGGCGGGGACCACAGATACGCAGTATTTT.

Worth noting for this clone: Different DNA sequences within this sample yield the same CDR3. The genes are TRBV10-3 and TRBJ2-1; D is unresolved. From germline, CDR1 is ENHRY and CDR2 SYGVKD. Trimming pared 4 bases from V and 8 bases from J, leaving 6 bases between. The CDR3 has 11 residues. DNA for the CDR3: TGTGCCATCAGTGCTGGGGATGAGCAGTTCTTC. Translation: CAISAGDEQFF.